Sequencing of this T cell receptor beta chain was carried out in a study of T cells after yellow fever vaccination. Template switching with 5'RACE generated the TCR cDNA and added a universal primer site and UMIs. MiXCR, run by TCRdb on the 5' RACE reads, gives a single entry per CDR3 protein. The table shows under 700,000 distinct CDR3 sequences, with less than 20% occurring only once. This clonotype was counted ten times or more. The antigen remains undetermined. Overall study results and limits: Highly abundant clonotypes carried over from the bulk population could end up in FACS-sorted repertoires as contaminants.

The V end lost 6 bases, the J end lost 2 bases, and 18 bases lay between the germline ends. The CDR3 is made up of 16 amino acids. V usage is TRBV12-3 or TRBV12-4 and J usage is TRBJ2-3; tentative D call: TRBD2 (7 bases). The clonotype originates from a man between 18 and 29 years old who received the YFV17D yellow fever vaccine. The specimen was PBMCs, collected less than 6 days after the first yellow fever vaccination. The CDR3 region is CASRTLDGGLTDTQYF. The CDR3 DNA reads as TGTGCCAGCAGGACACTTGACGGGGGGCTCACAGATACGCAGTATTTT.